This T cell receptor beta chain originates from a study of blood T cell repertoires in COVID-19. The germline V and J ends were trimmed by 2 bases and 2 bases, with 11 bases remaining between them. CDR3 length equals 15 residues. Germline-derived CDR1 and CDR2 are SGHRS and YFSETQ. Produced via immunoSEQ multiplex PCR; TCRdb's table is partial and in-frame only. This table holds under 300,000 clones, roughly nine tenths found once. The receptor comes from a man in his fifties with acute or convalescent COVID-19. The J gene is TRBJ2-1, the V gene TRBV5-1; D may be TRBD1 (8 bases). Input material: peripheral blood. CDR3 residues: CASSLQGGTYNEQFF. As DNA, the CDR3 is TGCGCCAGCAGCTTACAGGGGGGGACCTACAATGAGCAGTTCTTC.